These 32 T cell receptor beta chains share one sample of origin, sequenced in a study of identical twins (dated by TCRdb to the mid-2010s). Receptors were amplified or captured by 5' RACE. The sample was run on an Illumina HiSeq 2000. TCRdb reprocessing: public reads trimmed at Q25 with fastp, clones called with MiXCR, in-frame beta chains kept. Records with the same CDR3 protein are collapsed into one entry carrying the most frequent genes and DNA. A total of about 1.7 million distinct CDR3 sequences appear in this sample, 25% to 35% of them only once. Of the sample, less than 0.35% falls within the top ten clones. The sample comprised cord blood. These receptors were obtained from a newborn girl in good health.

The J gene is TRBJ1-4, the V gene TRBV7-9; D uncertain. Trimming removed 1 base from V and 5 bases from J, with 11 bases in between. The CDR3 is made up of 15 amino acids. Germline CDR1 is SEHNR and CDR2 is FQNEAQ (reference sequence). CDR3 nucleotides: TGTGCCAGCAGCTTAGGACCCGGCAGCAATGAAAAACTGTTTTTT. Translating gives CASSLGPGSNEKLFF.

This clonotype was detected a few times. The J gene is TRBJ2-1, the V gene TRBV6-6; D is uncertain. Germline loops: CDR1 MNHNY, CDR2 SVGAGI (reference sequence). V gave up 6 bases and J gave up 0 bases, with 15 bases separating them. This CDR3 contains 16 residues. The CDR3 spells CASSSLQALSYNEQFF. CDR3 bases: TGTGCCAGCAGCTCCCTCCAGGCGCTCTCCTACAATGAGCAGTTCTTC.

This clonotype was counted between two and nine times. V and J are TRBV27 and TRBJ2-1; 7 bases are shared with TRBD2. The J segment lost 5 bases and the V segment lost 4 bases, leaving 11 bases of the junction unmatched. Germline-derived CDR1 and CDR2 are MNHEY and SMNVEV (reference sequence). The CDR3 contains 16 residues. CDR3 nucleotides: TGTGCCAGCAGTTCCCGTGGAGCGGGGACTCACAATGAGCAGTTCTTC. This codes for CASSSRGAGTHNEQFF.

There are many counts of this clonotype. CDR3 residues: CASSPDWRDTQYF. As DNA, the CDR3 is TGCGCCAGCAGCCCCGACTGGAGAGATACGCAGTATTTT. This sequence joins TRBV5-1 and TRBJ2-3, with D unclear. Germline V gives CDR1 SGHRS, CDR2 YFSETQ. This CDR3 region has 13 residues. V lost 4 bases and J 5 bases, leaving 11 bases between the germline ends.

This clonotype has a handful of counts. The chain uses TRBV12-3 or TRBV12-4 and TRBJ2-2, with D tentatively TRBD2 (6 bases). Between the trimmed V and J ends, which lost 3 bases and 6 bases, there was a span of 14 bases. This CDR3 comprises 15 residues. Here the CDR3 reads CASSFRGVEAGELFF. The DNA for the CDR3 is TGTGCCAGCAGTTTTCGCGGGGTGGAAGCCGGGGAGCTGTTTTTT.

The J gene is TRBJ2-4, the V gene TRBV20-1; weak D call: TRBD2 (5 bases). There are 15 residues in the CDR3. Germline V gene lookup returns CDR1 DFQATT and CDR2 SNEGSKA (reference sequence). The V gene lost 6 bases and the J gene lost 0 bases, with 15 bases spanning the gap. This chain's CDR3 is CSANRGYSAKNIQYF. Written as DNA, the CDR3 is TGCAGTGCCAACCGAGGGTACTCAGCCAAAAACATTCAGTACTTC.

This chain links TRBV29-1 with TRBJ1-1, with TRBD1 matching over 7 bases. Germline lookup yields CDR1 SQVTM and CDR2 ANQGSEA. The CDR3 sequence is 16 residues long. Trimming took 3 bases from V and 1 from J; bases not matched to a gene: 11. CDR3 amino acids: CSVEPRPEGANTEAFF. The CDR3 DNA sequence: TGCAGCGTTGAGCCCCGACCGGAGGGGGCGAACACTGAAGCTTTCTTT.

The V and J genes are TRBV14 and TRBJ2-7, with D uncertain. The germline V and J ends were trimmed by 4 bases and 7 bases, with 26 bases remaining between them. This CDR3 comprises 17 residues. Germline assignment: CDR1 SGHDN and CDR2 FVKESK. CDR3 DNA sequence: TGTGCCAGCAGCCCTAGGGTGCTTGCACTAAGTCGCAATGAGCAGTACTTC. It specifies CASSPRVLALSRNEQYF.

The chain recombines TRBV7-2 with TRBJ2-3; TRBD2 matches 7 bases. From germline, CDR1 is SGHTA and CDR2 FQGNSA. The CDR3 runs to 14 residues. V lost 7 bases and J lost 2; bases outside the gene matches: 6. DNA for the CDR3: TGTGCCAGCAACATGGGGGGGTTCACAGATACGCAGTATTTT. As protein: CASNMGGFTDTQYF.

This clonotype was seen repeatedly, ten times or more. The V call is TRBV10-3, the J call TRBJ2-3, with TRBD2 matching 7 bases. From germline, CDR1 is ENHRY and CDR2 SYGVKD. Trimming took 0 bases from V and 2 from J; bases not matched to a gene: 5. The CDR3 consists of 16 residues. Written as DNA, the CDR3 is TGTGCCATCAGTGAGTCGATGGCGGGGGACACAGATACGCAGTATTTT. This translates into CAISESMAGDTDTQYF.

This clonotype was seen a handful of times. The rearrangement uses TRBV20-1 and TRBJ2-7; D may be TRBD1 or TRBD2 (6 bases each). The J call is uncertain, as TRBJ2-5 better fits the DNA end. Germline CDR1 is DFQATT and CDR2 is SNEGSKA (reference sequence). CDR3 length: 15 amino acids. The CDR3 spells CSAPNPQGGKETQYF. The CDR3 DNA follows: TGCAGTGCTCCTAATCCACAGGGCGGGAAGGAGACCCAGTACTTC.

The V and J genes are TRBV5-1 and TRBJ2-3; a weak D match, TRBD2 (6 bases). The CDR3 runs to 14 residues. Germline CDR1 is SGHRS and CDR2 is YFSETQ. V was shortened by 1 base and J by 6 bases, with 12 bases between the two germline ends. CDR3: CASSLMAGRDTQYF. CDR3 bases: TGCGCCAGCAGCTTGATGGCGGGGCGGGATACGCAGTATTTT.

The chain joins TRBV5-6 to TRBJ2-4, with 12 bases lining up with TRBD1. The closer fit of TRBJ2-7 to the DNA end suggests the J call may be wrong. CDR1 is SGHDT and CDR2 is YYEEEE in the germline V gene. This CDR3 spans 16 amino acids. The CDR3 protein is CASSSGTGGLFYEQYF. As DNA, the CDR3 is TGTGCCAGCAGCTCGGGGACAGGGGGCCTTTTCTACGAGCAGTACTTC.

This sequence joins TRBV5-1 and TRBJ2-4; D tentatively reads TRBD1 or TRBD2 (5 bases each). The J call may be wrong; the DNA end is better matched by TRBJ2-5. There are 16 residues in the CDR3. In germline, CDR1 is SGHRS, CDR2 YFSETQ. In DNA, the CDR3 is TGCGCCAGCAGCTTGGCGGTCCCGGGACACCAAGAGACCCAGTACTTC. Translation: CASSLAVPGHQETQYF.

This clonotype was seen repeatedly, ten times or more. Compared with germline, one end of the junction differs, possibly owing to a read error. The V gene is TRBV5-1, the J gene TRBJ2-5; D gene ambiguous. CDR1 and CDR2 from the germline V gene are SGHRS and YFSETQ. The CDR3 runs 13 residues. For the CDR3, the DNA is TGTGCCAGCAGCTTAAGGTCTGGGGAGACCCAGTACTTC. Protein sequence: CASSLRSGETQYF.

This chain's CDR3 is CASSYIARLLAGDNEQFF. CDR3 nucleotides: TGTGCCAGCAGTTACATCGCTCGCTTACTAGCGGGGGATAATGAGCAGTTCTTC. V gene TRBV6-5 combines with J gene TRBJ2-1, with TRBD2 matching 11 bases. With 2 bases clipped from V and 7 bases from J, the junction kept 13 bases outside the gene matches. Germline V gene sequence: CDR1 MNHEY, CDR2 SVGAGI. The CDR3 is made up of 18 amino acids.

The chain couples TRBV6-5 to TRBJ2-1; D not certain. Per the germline V gene, CDR1 is MNHEY and CDR2 is SVGAGI. The CDR3 consists of 14 residues. Trimming stripped 1 base from V and 4 bases from J, with 8 bases between. CDR3 amino acids: CASSYYASYNEQFF. In DNA form, the CDR3 reads TGTGCCAGCAGTTACTATGCCAGTTACAATGAGCAGTTCTTC.

This chain joins TRBV7-9 and TRBJ2-7, with D maybe TRBD1 (6 bases). The CDR3 is 14 residues long. Germline loops: CDR1 SEHNR, CDR2 FQNEAQ (reference sequence). The V and J ends lost 2 bases and 4 bases respectively, with 12 bases between them. CDR3 nucleotides: TGTGCCAGCAGCTTATCGGCAGGGGAGTACGAGCAGTACTTC. It codes for CASSLSAGEYEQYF.

The chain recombines TRBV28 with TRBJ1-5; no firm D call. The germline V gene has CDR1 MDHEN and CDR2 SYDVKM. The CDR3 sequence is 11 residues long. Trimming took 8 bases from V and 3 from J, leaving 5 bases between them. The CDR3 DNA follows: TGTGCCAGCGCGGCCAATCAGCCCCAGCATTTT. Protein sequence: CASAANQPQHF.

In this sample, this clonotype turned up once. The CDR3 spells CASSFRVGTAQYEQYF. CDR3 DNA sequence: TGCGCCAGCAGCTTCAGGGTCGGGACGGCCCAATACGAGCAGTACTTC. The rearrangement links TRBV5-1 to TRBJ2-7; D may correspond to TRBD1 or TRBD2 (5 bases each). The length of the CDR3 is 16 residues. CDR1 is SGHRS and CDR2 is YFSETQ in the germline V gene. V was cut by 2 bases and J by 4 bases, with 19 bases left in between. The full variable domain, with the rest looked up from reference TRBV5-1 and TRBJ2-7, is KAGVTQTPRYLIKTRGQQVTLSCSPISGHRSVSWYQQTPGQGLQFLFEYFSETQRNKGNFPGRFSGRQFSNSRSEMNVSTLELGDSALYLCASSFRVGTAQYEQYFGPGTRLTVT.

This clonotype was counted between two and nine times. The rearrangement links TRBV7-9 to TRBJ2-3; D remains ambiguous. Germline lookup yields CDR1 SEHNR and CDR2 FQNEAQ (reference sequence). The CDR3 has 14 residues. Trimming removed 8 bases from V and 4 bases from J, with 16 bases in between. CDR3 DNA: TGTGCCAGCGGCCGGGCCCCGATTTCAGATACGCAGTATTTT. Protein product: CASGRAPISDTQYF. Full variable domain (missing parts from reference TRBV7-9 and TRBJ2-3): DTGVSQNPRHKITKRGQNVTFRCDPISEHNRLYWYRQTLGQGPEFLTYFQNEAQLEKSRLLSDRFSAERPKGSFSTLEIQRTEQGDSAMYLCASGRAPISDTQYFGPGTRLTVL.

This clonotype appeared once. Sequence at one end of the junction differs from germline and may be a read error. The rearrangement links TRBV9 to TRBJ2-3, with 8 nucleotides matching TRBD1. This CDR3 comprises 15 residues. Germline V lookup: CDR1 SGDLS, CDR2 YYNGEE. In nucleotides, the CDR3 is TGTGCCAGCAGCATCGGGACAGGCAAAGGGGATACGCTGTATTTT. Its protein is CASSIGTGKGDTLYF.

This clonotype came up once. This rearrangement joins TRBV19 to TRBJ2-4; 7 positions agree with TRBD2. V lost 1 base to trimming and J lost 8 bases; unmatched junction nucleotides: 5. Germline V gene sequence: CDR1 LNHDA, CDR2 SQIVND (reference sequence). This CDR3 comprises 14 residues. CDR3 nucleotide sequence: TGTGCCAGTAGTATAGGGGGGGGATTGGACATTCAGTACTTC. The encoded protein is CASSIGGGLDIQYF.

This sequence joins TRBV29-1 and TRBJ2-3; D might be TRBD2 (6 bases). Per germline, CDR1 SQVTM and CDR2 ANQGSEA. The CDR3 contains 14 residues. V lost 4 bases and J lost 5, with 16 bases in between. For the CDR3, the DNA is TGCAGCGTTGTCTCCGTCGGGAGAGGAGATACGCAGTATTTT. It encodes CSVVSVGRGDTQYF.

This clonotype was recorded many times. The chain uses TRBV21-1 and TRBJ2-5; the DNA was not used to check the table's D call, TRBD2. TRBV21-1 is a documented pseudogene. The CDR3 consists of 19 residues. This CDR3 reads CASSKEPTSGVFYQETQYF. The DNA of the CDR3 is TGTGCCAGCAGCAAAGAGCCAACTAGCGGGGTTTTTTACCAAGAGACCCAGTACTTC.

This clonotype was counted a few times. The CDR3 DNA sequence: TGTGCCAGCAGTGACCAACTAGCTTCCGAGACCCAGTACTTC. Translating it yields CASSDQLASETQYF. The chain uses TRBV2 and TRBJ2-7, with D perhaps TRBD2 (6 bases). The J call may be wrong; the DNA end is better matched by TRBJ2-5. There are 14 residues in the CDR3. Germline lookup yields CDR1 SNHLY and CDR2 FYNNEI.

J is TRBJ1-2 and V is TRBV27, with TRBD1 identical over 11 bases. The V gene's germline CDR1 is MNHEY and CDR2 SMNVEV (reference sequence). CDR3 length: 15 amino acids. With 5 bases clipped from V and 6 bases from J, the junction kept 8 bases outside the gene matches. The CDR3 DNA follows: TGTGCCAGCAGTCAACACGGACAGGGGGCGGATGGCTACACCTTC. It is translated as CASSQHGQGADGYTF.

A few counts support this clonotype. The rearrangement uses TRBV20-1 and TRBJ2-5, with TRBD2 matching over 12 bases. The germline CDR1 and CDR2 sequences are DFQATT and SNEGSKA (reference sequence). J gave up 4 bases and V 7 bases, and 1 base lay outside the gene matches. The CDR3 extends over 12 amino acids. CDR3 DNA sequence: TGCAGTGGACTAGCGGGAGTAGAGACCCAGTACTTC. This sequence encodes CSGLAGVETQYF.

In nucleotides, the CDR3 is TGTGCCAGCATCCAGTCGGGTTTTAGCTATGGCTACACCTTC. Translated, it gives CASIQSGFSYGYTF. The chain links TRBV14 to TRBJ1-2; D remains ambiguous. Trimming took off 7 bases at V and 4 bases at J, with 16 bases between the two ends. The CDR3 covers 14 residues. The germline CDR1 and CDR2 sequences are SGHDN and FVKESK.

This clonotype was seen a few times. The chain couples TRBV6-2 or TRBV6-3 to TRBJ2-7, with D perhaps TRBD2 (5 bases). Trimming shortened V by 2 bases and J by 4 bases, and 12 bases separated the two germline ends. Germline CDR1 reads MNHEY; CDR2 reads SVGEGT. CDR3 length: 14 amino acids. The CDR3 loop is CASSYVGARYEQYF. CDR3 coding DNA: TGTGCCAGCAGTTACGTGGGAGCGAGGTACGAGCAGTACTTC.

This sequence joins TRBV24-1 and TRBJ2-3; D is uncertain. Germline CDR1 is KGHDR and CDR2 is SFDVKD. The CDR3 length is 11 residues. V gave up 6 bases and J gave up 6 bases, with 6 bases separating them. The CDR3 loop is CATSMGDTQYF. The DNA of the CDR3 is TGTGCCACCAGTATGGGGGATACGCAGTATTTT.

This clonotype was seen a few times. The chain employs TRBV20-1 and TRBJ1-4, with TRBD1 matching over 7 bases. Germline-derived CDR1 and CDR2 are DFQATT and SNEGSKA (reference sequence). V shed 3 bases, J shed 7 bases, and the junction held 5 bases outside the gene matches. This CDR3 is 13 amino acids long. The CDR3, as DNA: TGCAGTGCTAGTCAGGGGGGCGGTGAAAAACTGTTTTTT. Its translation: CSASQGGGEKLFF.